Listed below are T cell receptor beta chains from one sample, sequenced in a study of neoadjuvant nivolumab and ipilimumab in lung cancer. Repertoires were generated with immunoSEQ multiplex PCR, while TCRdb's copy carries only in-frame clones and drops some. The sample holds about 23,000 clones, roughly 85% seen once. Source: peripheral blood, taken before neoadjuvant nivolumab, alone or with ipilimumab. These receptors all come from an adult with non-small cell lung cancer. The CDR3 runs from the conserved cysteine through the conserved F or W. The D gene is left open where the match is weak. Clone size is shown for a subset of rows, as once, few, many or a class of expanded clone.

d_gene	v_gene	j_gene	abundance	CDR3aa	CDR3nt
TRBD2	TRBV11-2	TRBJ2-7	-	CASSLAASGHEQYF	TGTGCCAGCAGCTTAGCGGCTAGCGGCCACGAGCAGTACTTC
-	TRBV5-1	TRBJ2-1	-	CASSNGPNGDEQFF	TGCGCCAGCAGCAATGGCCCCAACGGCGATGAGCAGTTCTTC
-	TRBV18	TRBJ2-3	-	CASSPQGFGTDTQYF	TGTGCCAGCTCACCACAGGGGTTCGGCACAGATACGCAGTATTTT
TRBD1	TRBV6-1	TRBJ2-3	-	CASSEGTGGADTQYF	TGTGCCAGCAGTGAAGGGACAGGGGGCGCAGATACGCAGTATTTT
-	TRBV5-5	TRBJ2-5	-	CASSPRGQETQYF	TGTGCCAGCAGCCCCCGGGGCCAAGAGACCCAGTACTTC
TRBD2	TRBV29-1	TRBJ2-3	-	CSVVGLAGDADTQYF	TGCAGCGTTGTAGGCCTAGCGGGAGACGCAGATACGCAGTATTTT
-	TRBV11-3	TRBJ1-1	-	CASSLAGGLNTEAFF	TGTGCCAGCAGCCTCGCTGGGGGTTTAAACACTGAAGCTTTCTTT
-	TRBV5-4	TRBJ1-1	few	CASSYDRNTEAFF	TGTGCCAGCAGCTACGACAGGAACACTGAAGCTTTCTTT
-	TRBV14	TRBJ2-1	-	CASSQESGLGIWQFF	TGTGCCAGCAGCCAAGAGAGCGGCCTGGGGATATGGCAGTTCTTC
-	TRBV30	TRBJ1-1	-	CAWANTEAFF	TGTGCCTGGGCGAACACTGAAGCTTTCTTT
-	TRBV15	TRBJ2-7	-	CATSRDLLAYEQYF	TGTGCCACCAGCAGAGATCTTTTGGCTTACGAGCAGTACTTC
-	TRBV11-2	TRBJ2-6	-	CASPEPVRIGANVLTF	TGTGCCAGCCCGGAACCCGTGCGAATAGGGGCCAACGTCCTGACTTTC
-	TRBV5-4	TRBJ1-4	-	CASSSGQINEKLFF	TGTGCCAGCAGCTCCGGACAGATTAATGAAAAACTGTTTTTT
-	TRBV2	TRBJ2-5	-	CASTQDEAIGTQYF	TGTGCCAGCACCCAAGATGAGGCCATCGGGACCCAGTACTTC
-	TRBV11-2	TRBJ1-1	-	CASSLAEEAFF	TGTGCCAGCAGCTTAGCGGAAGAAGCTTTCTTT
-	TRBV11-3	TRBJ2-2	-	CASSLHKGNTGELFF	TGTGCCAGCAGCTTACACAAGGGAAACACCGGGGAGCTGTTTTTT
-	TRBV29-1	TRBJ1-5	-	CSVVSNSNQPQHF	TGCAGCGTTGTCAGTAATAGCAATCAGCCCCAGCATTTT
-	TRBV7-9	TRBJ2-3	-	CASSPSDWTDTQYF	TGTGCCAGCAGTCCATCTGACTGGACAGATACGCAGTATTTT
-	TRBV4-3	TRBJ1-2	-	CASSQQINYGYTF	TGCGCCAGCAGCCAACAGATCAACTATGGCTACACCTTC
-	TRBV25-1	TRBJ1-1	few	CASMMRGTAFF	TGTGCCAGCATGATGAGGGGCACGGCTTTCTTT
-	TRBV5-6	TRBJ1-1	once	CASSLALEEAFF	TGTGCCAGCAGCTTGGCCCTTGAGGAGGCTTTCTTT
TRBD2	TRBV27	TRBJ2-4	-	CASSPGPSGLVRGIQYF	TGTGCCAGCAGCCCCGGTCCGTCGGGACTAGTAAGGGGAATTCAGTACTTC
-	TRBV29-1	TRBJ2-6	once	CSVDSRAGANVLTF	TGCAGCGTTGACAGCCGGGCTGGGGCCAACGTCCTGACTTTC
TRBD2	TRBV9	TRBJ2-1	-	CASSVGAGSYNEQFF	TGTGCCAGCAGCGTAGGAGCGGGATCCTACAATGAGCAGTTCTTC
TRBD2	TRBV11-2	TRBJ2-1	-	CASSSGTSGGYNEQFF	TGTGCCAGCAGCTCCGGAACTAGCGGAGGATACAATGAGCAGTTCTTC
-	TRBV7-6	TRBJ1-5	-	CASSLGVHQPQHF	TGTGCCAGCAGCTTAGGGGTCCATCAGCCCCAGCATTTT